What follows are 15 T cell receptor beta chains derived from one specimen sequenced in a study of human T cells and chemical hapten exposure. The time point here: patch test 1, 2 weeks after DPC sensitization. Treatment in this sample: therapeutic diphenylcyclopropenone sensitization with weekly scalp DPC. Via MiXCR, TCRdb re-called the RACE reads, giving one row per CDR3 protein. The sample lists about 380,000 distinct CDR3 sequences; nearly 5% were seen once. Here the sequenced sample was whole blood, taken in connection with sensitization to the hapten diphenylcyclopropenone (DPC). These receptors were taken from a woman aged 45 to 65 with alopecia areata. Some clones in this sample may be carry-over from other donors' samples.

The chain uses TRBV5-1 and TRBJ1-1, with 9 nucleotides matching TRBD1. Germline CDR1 is SGHRS and CDR2 is YFSETQ. The CDR3 extends over 17 amino acids. J was trimmed by 0 bases and V by 4 bases; bases with no gene match: 10. For the CDR3, the DNA is TGCGCCAGCAGCAGAGGACAGGGGAAATTCTTGAACACTGAAGCTTTCTTT. Residues: CASSRGQGKFLNTEAFF.

The chain is built from TRBV20-1 and TRBJ1-2; D is uncertain. V lost 5 bases and J 3 bases, leaving 13 bases between the germline ends. Germline assignment: CDR1 DFQATT and CDR2 SNEGSKA (reference sequence). There are 13 residues in the CDR3. Here the CDR3 reads CSAESQSHYGYTF. For the CDR3, the DNA is TGCAGTGCTGAGTCCCAGAGCCACTATGGCTACACCTTC.

The chain is built from TRBV6-1 and TRBJ2-3, with D perhaps being TRBD1 or TRBD2 (5 bases each). The CDR3 spans 16 residues. Per the germline V gene, CDR1 is MNHNS and CDR2 is SASEGT. Between the trimmed V and J ends, which lost 1 base and 2 bases, there was a span of 13 bases. In DNA, the CDR3 is TGTGCCAGCAGTGAAGGACGAAGGGACCTCACAGATACGCAGTATTTT. Its translation: CASSEGRRDLTDTQYF.

The chain is built from TRBV3-1 and TRBJ2-3; 12 bases line up with TRBD2. Germline V gene lookup returns CDR1 LGHDT and CDR2 YNNKEL (reference sequence). The CDR3 spans 15 residues. V shed 8 bases, J shed 5 bases, and the junction held 8 bases outside the gene matches. This CDR3 is CASVPSGRAGDTQYF. DNA for the CDR3: TGTGCCAGCGTCCCTAGCGGGAGGGCCGGAGATACGCAGTATTTT.

Concerning this clonotype: Being one base from a much bigger clone, this may be a read error. The chain joins TRBV29-1 to TRBJ2-3; 9 bases line up with TRBD2. CDR3 length: 11 residues. Per germline, CDR1 SQVTM and CDR2 ANQGSEA. The J segment lost 8 bases and the V segment lost 6 bases, leaving 3 bases of the junction unmatched. The chain's CDR3 is CSVVLAGTQYF. The CDR3 nucleotides read TGCAGCGTGGTACTAGCGGGTACGCAGTATTTT.

This clonotype was seen at least ten times. The chain carries TRBV7-2 and TRBJ1-1; 8 nucleotides align to TRBD1. Trimming at V came to 3 bases and at J to 1 base, leaving 1 base not matched to a gene. This CDR3 region has 14 residues. Per the germline V gene, CDR1 is SGHTA and CDR2 is FQGNSA. In DNA, the CDR3 is TGTGCCAGCAGCTTTGACAGGGGGAACACTGAAGCTTTCTTT. Translated, it gives CASSFDRGNTEAFF.

Regarding this clonotype: A much larger clone sits a single nucleotide away, making a read error possible. The J gene is TRBJ1-2, the V gene TRBV10-3; no reliable D call. In germline, CDR1 is ENHRY, CDR2 SYGVKD. V lost 11 bases and J lost 3, with 13 bases in between. This CDR3 comprises 12 residues. This CDR3 reads CAFKGFDYGYTF. The CDR3 DNA reads as TGTGCCTTCAAAGGGTTTGACTATGGCTACACCTTC.

Many counts were recorded for this clonotype. J is TRBJ2-1 and V is TRBV29-1, with 13 positions matching TRBD2. The junction had 20 bases not matched to a gene; V was cut back by 6 bases and J by 0 bases. Per the germline V gene, CDR1 is SQVTM and CDR2 is ANQGSEA. The CDR3 loop spans 21 amino acids. Here the CDR3 DNA reads TGCAGCGTGGTTCAGGGGATTGCGGGACTAGCGGGGTTTAGCTCCTACAATGAGCAGTTCTTC. Residues: CSVVQGIAGLAGFSSYNEQFF.

This clonotype was recorded at least ten times. This chain connects TRBV7-9 to TRBJ1-1, with D unclear. The CDR3 sequence is 13 residues long. V shed 5 bases and J shed 12 bases, with 19 bases lying between them. Per the germline V gene, CDR1 is SEHNR and CDR2 is FQNEAQ (reference sequence). The CDR3 loop reads CASSASGRVTTFF. CDR3 in DNA: TGTGCCAGCAGCGCATCCGGACGCGTTACGACTTTCTTT.

Only a few counts were recorded for this clonotype. A junction boundary mismatches the germline segment, possibly from a read error. The chain uses TRBV20-1 and TRBJ2-5; 11 nucleotides match TRBD2. Germline CDR1 and CDR2: DFQATT and SNEGSKA (reference sequence). CDR3 length: 15 amino acids. The CDR3 sequence: CSARGLAGGGETQYF. In DNA, the CDR3 is TGCAGTGCGAGAGGGCTAGCGGGAGGTGGAGAGACCCAGTACTTC.

The sample holds many counts of this clonotype. This chain uses TRBV2 with TRBJ2-3, with D possibly being TRBD1 (6 bases). With 4 bases removed from V and 2 bases from J, the gap between germline ends came to 10 bases. The CDR3 sequence is 14 residues long. Per the germline V gene, CDR1 is SNHLY and CDR2 is FYNNEI. CDR3 nucleotides: TGTGCCAGCAGTGCAGGGGAATTCACAGATACGCAGTATTTT. Its protein product is CASSAGEFTDTQYF.

At least ten counts were recorded for this clonotype. This chain links TRBV11-2 with TRBJ2-3; 10 bases are shared with TRBD2. The J segment lost 2 bases and the V segment lost 0 bases, leaving 5 bases of the junction unmatched. The germline V gene has CDR1 SGHAT and CDR2 FQNNGV. The CDR3 loop spans 17 amino acids. CDR3 protein: CASSLDSSGSNTDTQYF. The CDR3 bases are TGTGCCAGCAGCTTAGACTCTAGCGGGAGTAACACAGATACGCAGTATTTT. Full variable domain (remainder filled in from reference TRBV11-2 and TRBJ2-3): EAGVAQSPRYKIIEKRQSVAFWCNPISGHATLYWYQQILGQGPKLLIQFQNNGVVDDSQLPKDRFSAERLKGVDSTLKIQPAKLEDSAVYLCASSLDSSGSNTDTQYFGPGTRLTVL.

The chain recombines TRBV20-1 with TRBJ2-5; D is possibly TRBD2 (6 bases). This CDR3 is 15 amino acids long. Per germline, CDR1 DFQATT and CDR2 SNEGSKA (reference sequence). The V and J ends lost 5 bases and 5 bases respectively, with 21 bases between them. The CDR3 spells CSAPPAGHLRETQYF. CDR3 nucleotide sequence: TGCAGTGCTCCCCCAGCGGGTCACCTCCGGGAGACCCAGTACTTC.

Ten or more counts support this clonotype. V is TRBV11-2 and J is TRBJ2-5; D gene ambiguous. Trimming removed 0 bases at V and 6 bases at J, with 5 bases between. The germline gives CDR1 SGHAT, CDR2 FQNNGV. The CDR3 spans 12 residues. The CDR3 sequence is CASSLDRQTQYF. CDR3 nucleotides: TGTGCCAGCAGCTTAGATCGTCAGACCCAGTACTTC.

This clonotype was seen at least ten times. The chain has TRBV6-5 and TRBJ2-1; 10 bases match TRBD2. The germline CDR1 and CDR2 sequences are MNHEY and SVGAGI. The CDR3 has 15 residues. Unmatched junction bases numbered 9, after V lost 5 bases and J lost 8 bases. This CDR3 reads CASSPPSGGAYEQFF. CDR3 nucleotide sequence: TGTGCCAGCAGTCCCCCCAGCGGGGGGGCTTATGAGCAGTTCTTC.